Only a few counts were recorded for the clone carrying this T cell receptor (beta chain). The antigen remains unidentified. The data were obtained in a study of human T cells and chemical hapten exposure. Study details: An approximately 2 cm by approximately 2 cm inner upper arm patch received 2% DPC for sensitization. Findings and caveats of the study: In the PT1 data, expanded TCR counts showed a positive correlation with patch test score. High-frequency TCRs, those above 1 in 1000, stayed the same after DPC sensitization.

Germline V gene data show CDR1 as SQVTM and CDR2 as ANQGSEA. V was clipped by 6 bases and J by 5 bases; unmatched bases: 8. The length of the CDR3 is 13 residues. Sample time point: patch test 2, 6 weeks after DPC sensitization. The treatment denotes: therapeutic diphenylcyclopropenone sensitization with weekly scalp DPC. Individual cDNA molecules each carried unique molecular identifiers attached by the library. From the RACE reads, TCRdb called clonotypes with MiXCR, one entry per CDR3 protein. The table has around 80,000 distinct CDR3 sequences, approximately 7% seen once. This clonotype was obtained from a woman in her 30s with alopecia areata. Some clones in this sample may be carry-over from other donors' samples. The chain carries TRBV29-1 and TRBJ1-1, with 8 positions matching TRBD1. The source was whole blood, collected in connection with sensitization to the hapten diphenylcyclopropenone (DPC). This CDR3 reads CSVKQGGGTEAFF. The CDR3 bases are TGCAGCGTAAAACAGGGGGGGGGGACTGAAGCTTTCTTT.